This record covers a single TCR beta chain. Ten or more counts support this clonotype. Its recognized antigen is unknown. The input lacks base qualities; no much larger clone sits a single base away. The data derive from a study of T-cell reconstitution after alpha-beta-depleted transplantation in children (dated by TCRdb to the mid-2010s). Context from the whole study: The study quantitatively tracked T-cell immune reconstitution after TCRalphabeta/CD19-depleted allogeneic hematopoietic cell transplantation in children using TCR repertoire profiling.

The germline V gene yields LGHNA for CDR1 and YSLEER for CDR2. The cysteine opens and the phenylalanine closes a CDR3 of 17 amino acids. Only the CDR3 portion is preserved as DNA: 51 bases, with reading frame beginning at the first base. Trimming leaves V shorter by 3 bases and J shorter by 3 bases, with the junction holding 8 bases beyond the gene matches. According to the study, the label for this sample's treatment or condition signals: allogeneic hematopoietic cell transplantation with graft depleted of TCRalphabeta T cells and CD19 B cells. The transplant recipients were children given TCRalphabeta/CD19-depleted allogeneic hematopoietic cell grafts. To prepare the library, PCR was applied. The reads were generated on an Illumina HiSeq 2500. Molecular barcoding was employed in the preparation of TCR libraries, with unique molecular identifiers being used to normalize TCRbeta repertoire quantification. TCRdb took the public reads, trimmed them with fastp at Q25, ran MiXCR for clone calling and kept in-frame beta chains. Records with the same CDR3 protein are collapsed into one entry carrying the most frequent genes and DNA. A total of 200,000 or so distinct CDR3 sequences appear in this sample, about 6% of them only once. The top ten constitute under 5% of the sample.

Findings and caveats that apply to the study as a whole: Over subsequent months, a decline in hyperexpanded clone frequencies was noted, and after one year, T-cell counts and TCRbeta diversity were mostly ascribed to newly produced T cells. In some patients, high TCRbeta diversity at day 60 was attributed to recipient T cells and intrathymic progenitors that had survived conditioning. The apparently early alphabetaT-cell count recovery about two months after transplant was reportedly dependent on only several hundred rapidly expanded clones derived from non-depleted graft cells.

The source is a girl less than two years old with combined immunodeficiency, due to receive a stem cell transplant. The sequence links TRBV4-3 to TRBJ2-1; 10 bases in between match TRBD2. The sample here was PBMCs, taken before TCRalphabeta/CD19-depleted stem cell transplant. CDR3 region: CASSHSQAGGFYNEQFF. The nucleotide sequence is TGCGCCAGCAGCCATTCCCAAGCGGGGGGGTTCTACAATGAGCAGTTCTTC.